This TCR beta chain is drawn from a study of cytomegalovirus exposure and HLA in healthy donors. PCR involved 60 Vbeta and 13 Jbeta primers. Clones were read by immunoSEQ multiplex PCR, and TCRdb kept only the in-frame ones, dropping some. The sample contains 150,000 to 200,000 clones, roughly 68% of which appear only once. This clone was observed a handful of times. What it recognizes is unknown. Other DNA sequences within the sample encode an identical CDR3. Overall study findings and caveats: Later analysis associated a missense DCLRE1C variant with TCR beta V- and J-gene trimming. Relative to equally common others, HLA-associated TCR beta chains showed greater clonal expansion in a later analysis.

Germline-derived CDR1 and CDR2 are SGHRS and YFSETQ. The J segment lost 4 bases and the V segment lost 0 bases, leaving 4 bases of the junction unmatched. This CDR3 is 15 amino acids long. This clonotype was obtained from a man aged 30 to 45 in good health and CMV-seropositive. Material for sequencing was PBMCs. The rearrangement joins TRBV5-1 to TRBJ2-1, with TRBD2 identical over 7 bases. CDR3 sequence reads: CASSLEASGYNEQFF. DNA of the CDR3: TGCGCCAGCAGCTTGGAGGCTAGCGGATACAATGAGCAGTTCTTC. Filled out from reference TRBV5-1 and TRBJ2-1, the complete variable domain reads KAGVTQTPRYLIKTRGQQVTLSCSPISGHRSVSWYQQTPGQGLQFLFEYFSETQRNKGNFPGRFSGRQFSNSRSEMNVSTLELGDSALYLCASSLEASGYNEQFFGPGTRLTVL.